The 18 T cell receptor beta chains listed next were all sequenced from one sample in a study of cytomegalovirus exposure and HLA in healthy donors. With 60 Vbeta and 13 Jbeta primers, the PCR was carried out. The assay was immunoSEQ multiplex PCR, and TCRdb's table has in-frame clones only and misses some. The repertoire holds 90,000 to 100,000 clones, 60% to 75% seen once, with 1.2% in the top ten. Source material: PBMCs. The receptor source for this set is a female donor in good health and CMV-seronegative.

The chain couples TRBV6-4 to TRBJ2-7; 10 bases agree with TRBD2. The ends lost 5 bases at V and 2 bases at J; junction bases unmatched: 6. The CDR3 has 15 amino acids. From germline, CDR1 is MRHNA and CDR2 SNTAGT. CDR3 loop: CASSRIAGGAYEQYF. DNA of the CDR3: TGTGCCAGCAGTCGAATAGCGGGAGGAGCCTACGAGCAGTACTTC.

This clone was detected once. The J gene is TRBJ2-7, the V gene TRBV28; D may be TRBD2 (6 bases). Trimming shortened V by 7 bases and J by 7 bases, and 26 bases separated the two germline ends. This CDR3 contains 16 residues. Germline V gene sequence: CDR1 MDHEN, CDR2 SYDVKM. The CDR3 bases are TGTGCCAGCATCCCCGCGGGACGTATGAACCGGGGGGAGCAGTACTTC. This sequence encodes CASIPAGRMNRGEQYF. Full variable domain (outside the CDR3, taken from reference TRBV28 and TRBJ2-7): DVKVTQSSRYLVKRTGEKVFLECVQDMDHENMFWYRQDPGLGLRLIYFSYDVKMKEKGDIPEGYSVSREKKERFSLILESASTNQTSMYLCASIPAGRMNRGEQYFGPGTRLTVT.

The chain is built from TRBV23-1 and TRBJ1-5, with TRBD1 matching 8 bases. TRBV23-1 is given ORF status, its function remaining uncertain. J gave up 0 bases and V 2 bases, and 9 bases lay outside the gene matches. CDR3 length equals 18 residues. CDR3 loop: CASSQEGQVMISNQPQHF. For the CDR3, the DNA is TGCGCCAGCAGTCAAGAGGGACAGGTAATGATTAGCAATCAGCCCCAGCATTTT.

CDR3 bases: TGTGCCAGCAGGGGGGGGGCCCTACATACGCAGTATTTT. Its translation is CASRGGALHTQYF. This sequence joins TRBV25-1 and TRBJ2-3; D perhaps matches TRBD2 (7 bases). This CDR3 spans 13 amino acids. Germline CDR1 is MGHDK and CDR2 is SYGVNS. V was shortened by 6 bases and J by 7 bases, with 14 bases between the two germline ends.

The chain carries TRBV25-1 and TRBJ2-3, with 12 bases fitting TRBD2. CDR1 MGHDK and CDR2 SYGVNS come from the germline V gene. This CDR3 is built from 16 residues. The V segment lost 4 bases and the J segment 5 bases; nucleotides outside the gene matches: 7. CDR3 coding DNA: TGTGCCAGCAGTGGGAGACTAGCGGGGGATGGAGATACGCAGTATTTT. Encoded protein: CASSGRLAGDGDTQYF. The full variable domain, completed using reference TRBV25-1 and TRBJ2-3, is EADIYQTPRYLVIGTGKKITLECSQTMGHDKMYWYQQDPGMELHLIHYSYGVNSTEKGDLSSESTVSRIRTEHFPLTLESARPSHTSQYLCASSGRLAGDGDTQYFGPGTRLTVL.

V usage is TRBV7-2 and J usage is TRBJ1-1; TRBD1 matches at 8 bases. The CDR3 extends over 14 amino acids. V was pared by 7 bases and J by 1 base, with 5 bases of the junction left unmatched. Germline V gene lookup returns CDR1 SGHTA and CDR2 FQGNSA. CDR3 amino acids: CASTIDRGNTEAFF. In nucleotides, the CDR3 is TGTGCCAGCACCATTGACAGGGGGAACACTGAAGCTTTCTTT.

The CDR3 region is CSVRLAGGKMETQYF. The DNA of the CDR3 is TGCAGCGTGCGACTAGCGGGAGGGAAAATGGAGACCCAGTACTTC. The chain employs TRBV29-1 and TRBJ2-5; 14 nucleotides match TRBD2. This CDR3 has 15 amino acids. Germline CDR1 SQVTM, CDR2 ANQGSEA. The J segment lost 5 bases and the V segment lost 6 bases, leaving 8 bases of the junction unmatched. Full variable domain (outside the CDR3, taken from reference TRBV29-1 and TRBJ2-5): SAVISQKPSRDICQRGTSLTIQCQVDSQVTMMFWYRQQPGQSLTLIATANQGSEATYESGFVIDKFPISRPNLTFSTLTVSNMSPEDSSIYLCSVRLAGGKMETQYFGPGTRLLVL.

V usage is TRBV5-4 and J usage is TRBJ1-5; D is undetermined. This CDR3 has 15 amino acids. CDR1 is SGHNT and CDR2 is YYREEE in the germline V gene (reference sequence). Trimming took 0 bases from V and 4 from J, leaving 11 bases between them. The CDR3 sequence is CASSLGPAENQPQHF. CDR3 DNA sequence: TGTGCCAGCAGCTTGGGTCCAGCGGAGAATCAGCCCCAGCATTTT. The full variable domain, with the rest looked up from reference TRBV5-4 and TRBJ1-5, is ETGVTQSPTHLIKTRGQQVTLRCSSQSGHNTVSWYQQALGQGPQFIFQYYREEENGRGNFPPRFSGLQFPNYSSELNVNALELDDSALYLCASSLGPAENQPQHFGDGTRLSIL.

The chain combines TRBV6-5 with TRBJ2-7; the match to TRBD2 covers 7 bases. The length of the CDR3 is 15 residues. The germline CDR1 and CDR2 sequences are MNHEY and SVGAGI. With 6 bases clipped from V and 7 bases from J, the junction kept 15 bases outside the gene matches. In DNA form, the CDR3 reads TGTGCCAGCAGCTCCGAGGGAGGGAGGGCGGGAGAGCAGTACTTC. This sequence encodes CASSSEGGRAGEQYF.

This chain links TRBV6-5 with TRBJ1-6; 9 bases match TRBD1. The CDR3 loop spans 16 amino acids. Per the germline V gene, CDR1 is MNHEY and CDR2 is SVGAGI. After removal of 4 bases from V and 6 bases from J, the junction contained 7 bases not matched to a gene. CDR3 loop: CASSSLGTGSNSPLHF. The DNA for the CDR3 is TGTGCCAGCAGTTCCCTCGGGACAGGGAGTAATTCACCCCTCCACTTT.

V is TRBV4-1 and J is TRBJ2-7; tentative D call: TRBD1 (6 bases). The CDR3 consists of 12 residues. CDR1 is MGHRA and CDR2 is YSYEKL in the germline V gene. Trimming pared 3 bases from V and 6 bases from J, leaving 9 bases between. CDR3 DNA sequence: TGCGCCAGCAGCCACACAGGGAGCGAGCAGTACTTC. This codes for CASSHTGSEQYF.

The V call is TRBV11-3, the J call TRBJ2-3; 10 bases map to TRBD2. The CDR3 runs 16 residues. V was clipped by 1 base and J by 4 bases; unmatched bases: 5. Per the germline V gene, CDR1 is SGHNT and CDR2 is YENEEA. The chain's CDR3 is CASSLGTSGMADTQYF. CDR3 DNA sequence: TGTGCCAGCAGCTTAGGTACTAGCGGGATGGCAGATACGCAGTATTTT.

The rearrangement joins TRBV11-3 to TRBJ2-6; 12 positions agree with TRBD2. CDR1 is SGHNT and CDR2 is YENEEA in the germline V gene. Germline trimming cut 5 bases from V and 1 base from J; bases unmatched to any gene: 9. CDR3 length: 19 amino acids. CDR3 in amino acids: CASSPWTSGAGSGANVLTF. As DNA, the CDR3 is TGTGCCAGCAGCCCCTGGACTAGCGGGGCCGGGTCTGGGGCCAACGTCCTGACTTTC.

V is TRBV10-1 and J is TRBJ1-1, with D unclear. Trimming removed 0 bases at V and 0 bases at J, with 5 bases between. The CDR3 contains 14 residues. Germline CDR1 is WNHNN and CDR2 is SYGVQD (reference sequence). The CDR3 loop reads CASSESPVNTEAFF. The CDR3 bases are TGCGCCAGCAGTGAGTCGCCAGTGAACACTGAAGCTTTCTTT.

The V call is TRBV6-6, the J call TRBJ1-3; TRBD1 agrees at 9 bases. Trimming removed 6 bases from V and 7 bases from J; junction bases left unmatched: 7. The CDR3 spans 14 residues. Per germline, CDR1 MNHNY and CDR2 SVGAGI (reference sequence). CDR3 sequence (DNA): TGTGCCAGCAGCAAGGACAGGGGTAGGAACACCATATATTTT. Protein sequence: CASSKDRGRNTIYF.

The chain recombines TRBV4-3 with TRBJ1-2, with D unclear. The germline V gene encodes CDR1 LGHNA and CDR2 YSLEER. The CDR3 is 16 residues long. Trimming shortened V by 1 base and J by 3 bases, and 15 bases separated the two germline ends. CDR3 sequence (DNA): TGCGCCAGCAGCCAAGGTAGTCGGTTCCTCGACTATGGCTACACCTTC. Residues: CASSQGSRFLDYGYTF.

This clone was counted only a few times. The CDR3 loop reads CSLDLNTEAFF. CDR3 coding DNA: TGCAGCCTAGATTTGAACACTGAAGCTTTCTTT. The chain links TRBV20-1 to TRBJ1-1; D gene ambiguous. Germline CDR1 DFQATT, CDR2 SNEGSKA (reference sequence). This CDR3 comprises 11 residues.

This clone was seen a few times. The chain has TRBV5-6 and TRBJ1-5; TRBD1 agrees at 8 bases. CDR3 size: 18 residues. The V gene's germline CDR1 is SGHDT and CDR2 YYEEEE. Trimming removed 4 bases from V and 5 bases from J; junction bases left unmatched: 17. The CDR3 loop reads CASSQSPKDRGGYQPQHF. In nucleotides, the CDR3 is TGTGCCAGCAGCCAATCCCCAAAAGACAGGGGTGGGTATCAGCCCCAGCATTTT.